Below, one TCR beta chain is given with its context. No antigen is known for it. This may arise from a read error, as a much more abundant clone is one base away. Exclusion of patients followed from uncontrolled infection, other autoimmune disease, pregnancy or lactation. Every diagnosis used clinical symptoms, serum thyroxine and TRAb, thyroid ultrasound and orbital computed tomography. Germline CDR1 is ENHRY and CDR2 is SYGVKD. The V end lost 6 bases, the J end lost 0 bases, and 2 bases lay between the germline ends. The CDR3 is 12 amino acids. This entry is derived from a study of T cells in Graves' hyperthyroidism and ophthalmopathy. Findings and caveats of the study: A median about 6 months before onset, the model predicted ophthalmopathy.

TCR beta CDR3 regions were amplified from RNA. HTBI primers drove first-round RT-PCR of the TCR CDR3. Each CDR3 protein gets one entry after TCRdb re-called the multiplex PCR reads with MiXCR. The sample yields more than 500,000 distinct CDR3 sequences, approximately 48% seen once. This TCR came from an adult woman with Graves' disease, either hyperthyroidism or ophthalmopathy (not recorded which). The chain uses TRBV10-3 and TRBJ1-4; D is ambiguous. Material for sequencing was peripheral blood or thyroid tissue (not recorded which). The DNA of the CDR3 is TGTGCCATCAGGTCAACTAATGAAAAACTGTTTTTT. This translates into CAIRSTNEKLFF.